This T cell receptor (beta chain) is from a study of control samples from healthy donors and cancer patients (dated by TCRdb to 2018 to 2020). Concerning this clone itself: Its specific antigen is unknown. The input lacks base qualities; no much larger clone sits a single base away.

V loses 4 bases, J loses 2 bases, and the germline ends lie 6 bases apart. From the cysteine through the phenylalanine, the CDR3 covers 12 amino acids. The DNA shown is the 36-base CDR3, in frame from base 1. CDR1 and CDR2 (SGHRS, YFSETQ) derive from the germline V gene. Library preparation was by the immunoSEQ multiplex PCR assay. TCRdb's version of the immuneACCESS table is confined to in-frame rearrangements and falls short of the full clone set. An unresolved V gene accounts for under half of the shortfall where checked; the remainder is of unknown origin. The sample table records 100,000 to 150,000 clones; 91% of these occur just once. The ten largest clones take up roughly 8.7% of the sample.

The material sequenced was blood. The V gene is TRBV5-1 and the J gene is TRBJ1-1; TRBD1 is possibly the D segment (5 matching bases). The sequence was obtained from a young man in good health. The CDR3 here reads CASSQGNTEAFF. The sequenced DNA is TGCGCCAGCAGCCAGGGAAACACTGAAGCTTTCTTT. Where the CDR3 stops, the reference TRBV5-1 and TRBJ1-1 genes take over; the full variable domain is KAGVTQTPRYLIKTRGQQVTLSCSPISGHRSVSWYQQTPGQGLQFLFEYFSETQRNKGNFPGRFSGRQFSNSRSEMNVSTLELGDSALYLCASSQGNTEAFFGQGTRLTVV.